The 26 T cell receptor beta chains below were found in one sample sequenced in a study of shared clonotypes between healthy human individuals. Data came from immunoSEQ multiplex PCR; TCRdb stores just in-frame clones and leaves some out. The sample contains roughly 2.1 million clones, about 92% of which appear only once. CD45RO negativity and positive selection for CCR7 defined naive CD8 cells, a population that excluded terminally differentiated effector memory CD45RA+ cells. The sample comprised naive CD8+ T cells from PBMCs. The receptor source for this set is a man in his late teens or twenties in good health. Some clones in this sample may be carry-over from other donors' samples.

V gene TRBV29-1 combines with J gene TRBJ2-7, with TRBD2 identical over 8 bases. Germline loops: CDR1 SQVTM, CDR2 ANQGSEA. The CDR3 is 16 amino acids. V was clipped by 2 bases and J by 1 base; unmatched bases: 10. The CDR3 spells CSVEFSGASGSYEQYF. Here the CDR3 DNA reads TGCAGCGTTGAATTCAGTGGGGCTAGCGGGTCCTACGAGCAGTACTTC.

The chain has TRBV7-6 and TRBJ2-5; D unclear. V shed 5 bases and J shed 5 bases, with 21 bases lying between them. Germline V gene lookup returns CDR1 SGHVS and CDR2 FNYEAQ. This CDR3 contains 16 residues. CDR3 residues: CASSPVLANQWETQYF. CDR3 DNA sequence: TGTGCCAGCAGCCCGGTTCTGGCCAATCAGTGGGAGACCCAGTACTTC. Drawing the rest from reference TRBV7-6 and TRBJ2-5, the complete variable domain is GAGVSQSPRYKVTKRGQDVALRCDPISGHVSLYWYRQALGQGPEFLTYFNYEAQQDKSGLPNDRFSAERPEGSISTLTIQRTEQRDSAMYRCASSPVLANQWETQYFGPGTRLLVL.

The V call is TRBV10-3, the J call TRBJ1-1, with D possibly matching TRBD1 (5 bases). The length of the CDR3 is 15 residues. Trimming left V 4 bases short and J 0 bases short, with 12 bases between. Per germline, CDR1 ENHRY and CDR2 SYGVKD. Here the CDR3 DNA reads TGTGCCATCAGTGTGGGGGTCGAAATGAACACTGAAGCTTTCTTT. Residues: CAISVGVEMNTEAFF.

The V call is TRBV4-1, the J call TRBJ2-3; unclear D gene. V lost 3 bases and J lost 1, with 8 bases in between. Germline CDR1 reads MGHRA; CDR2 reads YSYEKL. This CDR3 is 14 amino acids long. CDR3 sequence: CASSQSKGTDTQYF. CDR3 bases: TGCGCCAGCAGCCAGTCCAAGGGCACAGATACGCAGTATTTT.

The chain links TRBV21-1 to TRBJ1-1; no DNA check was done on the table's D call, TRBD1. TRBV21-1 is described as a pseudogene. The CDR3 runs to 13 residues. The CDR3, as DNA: TGTGCCAGGAAACAGGGGGCGACGGCTGAAGCTTTCTTT. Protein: CARKQGATAEAFF.

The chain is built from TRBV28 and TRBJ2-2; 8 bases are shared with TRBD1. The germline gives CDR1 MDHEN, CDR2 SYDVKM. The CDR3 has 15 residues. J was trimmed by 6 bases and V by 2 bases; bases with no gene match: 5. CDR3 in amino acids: CASSLGQGAAGELFF. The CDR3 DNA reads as TGTGCCAGCAGTTTAGGGCAGGGGGCGGCCGGGGAGCTGTTTTTT.

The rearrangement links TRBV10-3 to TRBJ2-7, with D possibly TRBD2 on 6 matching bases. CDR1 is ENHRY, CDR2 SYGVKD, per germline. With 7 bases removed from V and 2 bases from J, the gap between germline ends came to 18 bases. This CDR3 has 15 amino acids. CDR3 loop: CAIKFAVEGTYEQYF. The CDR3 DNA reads TGTGCCATCAAGTTTGCGGTGGAGGGGACCTACGAGCAGTACTTC.

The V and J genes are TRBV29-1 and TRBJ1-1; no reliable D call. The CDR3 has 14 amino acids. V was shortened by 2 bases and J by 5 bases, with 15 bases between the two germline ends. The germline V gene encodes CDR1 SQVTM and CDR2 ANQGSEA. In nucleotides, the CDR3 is TGCAGCGTTGAACGGGGTAGGCAAGGGACTGAAGCTTTCTTT. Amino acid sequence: CSVERGRQGTEAFF.

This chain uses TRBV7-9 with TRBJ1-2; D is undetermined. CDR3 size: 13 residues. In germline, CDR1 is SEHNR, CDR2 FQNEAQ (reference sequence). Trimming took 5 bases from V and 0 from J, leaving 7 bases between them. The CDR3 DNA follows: TGTGCCAGCAGCGTTCCCGCTAACTATGGCTACACCTTC. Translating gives CASSVPANYGYTF.

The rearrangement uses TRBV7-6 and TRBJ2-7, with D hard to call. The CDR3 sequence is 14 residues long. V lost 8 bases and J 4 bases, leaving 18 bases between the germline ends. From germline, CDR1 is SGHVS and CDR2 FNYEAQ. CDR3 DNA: TGTGCCAGCGGGCTGGGCCCCCACGGATACGAGCAGTACTTC. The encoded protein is CASGLGPHGYEQYF.

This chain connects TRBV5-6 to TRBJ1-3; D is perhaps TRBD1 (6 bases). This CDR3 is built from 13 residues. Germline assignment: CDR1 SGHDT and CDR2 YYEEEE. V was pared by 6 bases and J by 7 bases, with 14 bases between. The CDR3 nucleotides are TGTGCCAGCACGGAGACAGGCCTCAACACCATATATTTT. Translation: CASTETGLNTIYF.

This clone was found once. CDR3 nucleotide sequence: TGTGCCAGCAGTCATAACAGGGTGTTAAGGAATGGCTACACCTTC. As protein: CASSHNRVLRNGYTF. The chain recombines TRBV7-9 with TRBJ1-2; perhaps TRBD1 as D (6 bases). V shed 6 bases and J shed 6 bases, with 20 bases lying between them. CDR3 length: 15 amino acids. CDR1 is SEHNR and CDR2 is FQNEAQ in the germline V gene (reference sequence). The full variable domain, with the rest looked up from reference TRBV7-9 and TRBJ1-2, is DTGVSQNPRHKITKRGQNVTFRCDPISEHNRLYWYRQTLGQGPEFLTYFQNEAQLEKSRLLSDRFSAERPKGSFSTLEIQRTEQGDSAMYLCASSHNRVLRNGYTFGSGTRLTVV.

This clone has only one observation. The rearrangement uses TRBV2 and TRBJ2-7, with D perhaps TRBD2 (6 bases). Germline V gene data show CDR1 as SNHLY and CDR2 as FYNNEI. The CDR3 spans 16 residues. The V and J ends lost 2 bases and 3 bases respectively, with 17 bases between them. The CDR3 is CASSEIGAGQNYEQYF. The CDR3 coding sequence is TGTGCCAGCAGTGAAATCGGCGCGGGGCAGAACTACGAGCAGTACTTC.

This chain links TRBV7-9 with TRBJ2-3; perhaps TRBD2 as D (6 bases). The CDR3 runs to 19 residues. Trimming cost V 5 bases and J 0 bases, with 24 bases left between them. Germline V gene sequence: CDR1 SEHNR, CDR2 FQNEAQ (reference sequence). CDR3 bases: TGTGCCAGCAGCCGCCCCGGTGGGTTCTCGGGGACTAGCACAGATACGCAGTATTTT. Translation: CASSRPGGFSGTSTDTQYF.

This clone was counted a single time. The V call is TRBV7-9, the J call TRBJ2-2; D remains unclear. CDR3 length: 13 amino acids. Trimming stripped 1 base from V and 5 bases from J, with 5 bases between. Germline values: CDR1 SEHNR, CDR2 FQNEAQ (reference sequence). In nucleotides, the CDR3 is TGTGCCAGCAGCTTAGACAAAACCGGGGAGCTGTTTTTT. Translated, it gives CASSLDKTGELFF.

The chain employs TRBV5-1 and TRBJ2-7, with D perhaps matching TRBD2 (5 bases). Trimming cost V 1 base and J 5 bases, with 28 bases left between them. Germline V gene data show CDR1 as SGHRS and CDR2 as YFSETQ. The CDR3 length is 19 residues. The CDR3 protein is CASSLQGLNVGRWSNEQYF. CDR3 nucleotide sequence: TGCGCCAGCAGCTTGCAAGGTCTAAATGTTGGGAGATGGTCCAACGAGCAGTACTTC.

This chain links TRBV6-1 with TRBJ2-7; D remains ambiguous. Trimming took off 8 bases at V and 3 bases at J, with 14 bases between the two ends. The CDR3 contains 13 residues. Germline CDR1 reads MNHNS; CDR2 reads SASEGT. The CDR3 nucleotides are TGTGCCAGCCGACAAAAGAACATCTACGAGCAGTACTTC. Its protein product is CASRQKNIYEQYF.

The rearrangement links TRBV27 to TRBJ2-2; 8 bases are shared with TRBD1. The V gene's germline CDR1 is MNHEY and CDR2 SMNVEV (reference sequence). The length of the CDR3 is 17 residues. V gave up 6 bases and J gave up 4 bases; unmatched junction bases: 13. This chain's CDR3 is CASSRLAAGGSTGELFF. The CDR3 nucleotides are TGTGCCAGCAGCCGACTGGCCGCAGGGGGCTCCACCGGGGAGCTGTTTTTT.

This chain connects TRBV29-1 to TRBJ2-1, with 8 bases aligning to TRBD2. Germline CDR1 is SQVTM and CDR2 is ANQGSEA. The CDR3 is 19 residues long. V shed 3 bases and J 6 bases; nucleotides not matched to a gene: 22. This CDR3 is CSVEGGREITSGYFNEQFF. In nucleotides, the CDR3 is TGCAGCGTTGAGGGGGGGAGGGAAATTACTAGCGGCTATTTCAATGAGCAGTTCTTC.

CDR3 in DNA: TGTGCCAGCAGCCCGGGGACAGGTGGACTAGCGGGAGAGCCCGAGTTCTTC. Encoded protein: CASSPGTGGLAGEPEFF. V usage is TRBV5-6 and J usage is TRBJ2-1; 13 bases fit TRBD2. The CDR3 length is 17 residues. V lost 4 bases and J lost 14; bases outside the gene matches: 18. The germline V gene has CDR1 SGHDT and CDR2 YYEEEE. The whole variable domain, filled in from reference TRBV5-6 and TRBJ2-1, reads DAGVTQSPTHLIKTRGQQVTLRCSPKSGHDTVSWYQQALGQGPQFIFQYYEEEERQRGNFPDRFSGHQFPNYSSELNVNALLLGDSALYLCASSPGTGGLAGEPEFFGPGTRLTVL.

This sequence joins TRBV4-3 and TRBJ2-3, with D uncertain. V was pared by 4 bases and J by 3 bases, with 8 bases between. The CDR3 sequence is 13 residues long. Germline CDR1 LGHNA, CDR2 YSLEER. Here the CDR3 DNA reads TGCGCCAGCAGCCCGGAGTCTACAGATACGCAGTATTTT. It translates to CASSPESTDTQYF.

In DNA, the CDR3 is TGTGCCAGCACAAGCCCGACGCCCGAGACACGGGAGGTCTCCGAGCAGTACTTC. It codes for CASTSPTPETREVSEQYF. V and J are TRBV28 and TRBJ2-7; 7 nucleotides align to TRBD2. This CDR3 has 18 amino acids. The germline V gene has CDR1 MDHEN and CDR2 SYDVKM. V lost 7 bases to trimming and J lost 6 bases; unmatched junction nucleotides: 24.

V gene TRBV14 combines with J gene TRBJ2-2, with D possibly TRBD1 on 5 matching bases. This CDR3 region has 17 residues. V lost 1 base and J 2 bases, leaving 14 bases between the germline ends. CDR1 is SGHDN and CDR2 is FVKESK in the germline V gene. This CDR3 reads CASSQALRTPNTGELFF. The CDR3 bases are TGTGCCAGCAGCCAAGCCCTTAGGACACCCAACACCGGGGAGCTGTTTTTT.

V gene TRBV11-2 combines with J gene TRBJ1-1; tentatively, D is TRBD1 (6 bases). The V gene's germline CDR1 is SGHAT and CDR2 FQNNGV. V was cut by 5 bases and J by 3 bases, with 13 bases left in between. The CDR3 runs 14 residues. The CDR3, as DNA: TGTGCCAGCAGCGGCAGGGGAACCTACACTGAAGCTTTCTTT. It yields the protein CASSGRGTYTEAFF. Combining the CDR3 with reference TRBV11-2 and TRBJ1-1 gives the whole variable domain EAGVAQSPRYKIIEKRQSVAFWCNPISGHATLYWYQQILGQGPKLLIQFQNNGVVDDSQLPKDRFSAERLKGVDSTLKIQPAKLEDSAVYLCASSGRGTYTEAFFGQGTRLTVV.

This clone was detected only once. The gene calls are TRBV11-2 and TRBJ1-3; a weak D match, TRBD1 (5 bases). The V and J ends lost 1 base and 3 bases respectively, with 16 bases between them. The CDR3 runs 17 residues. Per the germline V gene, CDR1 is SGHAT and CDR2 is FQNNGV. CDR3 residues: CASSLGEGHVFGNTIYF. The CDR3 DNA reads TGTGCCAGCAGCTTAGGCGAGGGGCATGTCTTTGGAAACACCATATATTTT.

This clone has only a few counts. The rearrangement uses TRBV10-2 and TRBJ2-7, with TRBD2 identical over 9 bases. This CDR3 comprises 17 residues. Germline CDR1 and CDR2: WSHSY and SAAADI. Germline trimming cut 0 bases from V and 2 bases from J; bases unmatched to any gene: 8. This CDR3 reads CASSESAWREGPYEQYF. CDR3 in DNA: TGCGCCAGCAGTGAGTCAGCATGGCGGGAGGGCCCCTACGAGCAGTACTTC.